The source of this T cell receptor beta chain is a study of blood T cell repertoires in COVID-19 (dated by TCRdb to about 2020). Looking at the study overall: Samples covering the acute and convalescent phases of COVID-19 were provided by collaborators in the United States, Italy and Spain. The dataset comprised deeply sampled blood TCRbeta repertoires from subjects exposed to, actively infected with, or recovered from COVID-19. The samples were drawn from the first 160 participants of the ongoing ImmuneRACE study and from more than 1,000 subjects provided by 6 global collaborators. Sample metadata almost always included a de-identified subject ID, COVID-19 status, age in years and sex. A freely available public database, intended as a resource for researchers studying the immune response to SARS-CoV-2, is where the repertoires were released. Where available, HLA class I and class II types were taken from metadata supplied by the sample provider and were not determined by assay-based typing. The prospective study material was composed of cDNA or gDNA derived from T cells, B-cell-depleted T cells, or PBMCs.

With regard to this clone: Which antigen it targets is not known. Base qualities are missing; no much larger clone stands one base away.

TCRbeta CDR3 regions were amplified from genomic DNA by means of the immunoSEQ Assay, a bias-controlled multiplex PCR. As for the original processing: Within the assay, amplification of reference gene primers was used to estimate how many nucleated cells each sample contained. To quantify the absolute abundance of each unique TCRbeta CDR3 rearrangement, sequence reads were collapsed and filtered. For each sample, productive Simpson clonality was calculated as the square root of Simpson's diversity index across productive rearrangements. Held by TCRdb, this immuneACCESS table contains in-frame sequences only and omits some clones. Under half of the omission traces to an unresolved V gene where checked; the cause of the rest is unknown. That table supplies the V and J calls and clone size; D and trimming were determined from the DNA. Within this sample are about 190,000 clones, with less than 90% of them counted one time only. Together, the top ten hold about 6% of the sample.

The CDR3 contains 11 residues, cysteine and phenylalanine counted. Only CDR3 DNA is held: 33 bases, read in frame from base 1. From a lookup of the germline V gene (reference sequence), CDR1 and CDR2 are DFQATT and SNEGSKA. At the junction V is shortened by 8 bases and J by 5 bases, with 9 bases in between. Overall study results and their limits: How much clinical and demographic metadata was included differed by source and by participant, and the metadata was provided uncurated.

The collaborating institutions used their own protocols to collect whole blood in K2EDTA tubes. For TCRbeta analysis, collaborators shipped samples in one of three forms: frozen whole blood, isolated PBMCs, or DNA extracted from either of those sample types. Recombination linked TRBV20-1 to TRBJ1-4; a confident D gene designation cannot be given. The TCR comes from a woman between 35 and 50 years old with acute or convalescent COVID-19. Sequenced input: peripheral blood. The CDR3 region: CSILINEKLFF. The DNA reads as follows: TGCAGTATATTAATCAATGAAAAACTGTTTTTT.